A single sample is the source of the 15 T cell receptor beta chains below, sequenced in a study of OX40 agonist ivuxolimab in advanced cancers. Sequencing used immunoSEQ multiplex PCR; TCRdb keeps in-frame clones, though not all of them. There are under 90,000 clones in the sample; about 90% occur only once, and 1.5% to 2% lies in the top ten. The sequencing here drew on CD4+ or CD8+ T cells sorted from blood, taken in a trial of the OX40 agonist ivuxolimab. These receptors were taken from an adult with an advanced solid tumor such as melanoma, head and neck, liver or kidney cancer.

The count of this clone is one. V and J are TRBV5-5 and TRBJ2-5; no firm D call. This CDR3 spans 13 amino acids. Germline V gene data show CDR1 as SGHKS and CDR2 as YYEKEE (reference sequence). V lost 0 bases, J lost 1 base, and 4 bases lay in between. The CDR3 DNA is TGTGCCAGCAGCTTGGAGGCCCAAGAGACCCAGTACTTC. Translation: CASSLEAQETQYF.

CDR3 sequence: CAVRAESRETQYF. Written as DNA, the CDR3 is TGTGCCGTCCGAGCGGAGTCCCGGGAGACCCAGTACTTC. The chain couples TRBV6-5 to TRBJ2-5; D possibly corresponds to TRBD2 (5 bases). CDR1 is MNHEY, CDR2 SVGAGI, per germline. The CDR3 consists of 13 residues. V was pared by 11 bases and J by 5 bases, with 18 bases between.

The V call is TRBV19, the J call TRBJ1-2, with no clear D. Germline V gene lookup returns CDR1 LNHDA and CDR2 SQIVND (reference sequence). With 4 bases removed from V and 4 bases from J, the gap between germline ends came to 10 bases. The CDR3 loop spans 13 amino acids. CDR3 DNA: TGTGCCAGTAGTAAGGGAGGAACCTATGGCTACACCTTC. Amino acid sequence: CASSKGGTYGYTF.

The gene calls are TRBV12-5 and TRBJ1-5; D remains ambiguous. The CDR3 has 13 amino acids. V was pared by 1 base and J by 5 bases, with 6 bases between. CDR1 LGHNT and CDR2 FRNRAP come from the germline V gene. Here the CDR3 reads CASGLDGHQPQHF. The CDR3 coding sequence is TGTGCTAGTGGTTTGGACGGACATCAGCCCCAGCATTTT.

This clone came up a few times. V and J are TRBV19 and TRBJ2-3, with D perhaps given as TRBD1 or TRBD2 (6 bases each). Per germline, CDR1 LNHDA and CDR2 SQIVND (reference sequence). The CDR3 loop spans 17 amino acids. V lost 0 bases and J lost 0, with 13 bases in between. Written as DNA, the CDR3 is TGTGCCAGTAGTATAGAGGAGGGGGGCCTGAGCACAGATACGCAGTATTTT. It encodes CASSIEEGGLSTDTQYF.

The chain carries TRBV6-5 and TRBJ1-2, with TRBD1 matching 8 bases. This CDR3 region has 12 residues. J was trimmed by 6 bases and V by 5 bases; bases with no gene match: 2. Germline CDR1 and CDR2: MNHEY and SVGAGI. The CDR3 reads CASSGQGHGYTF. DNA for the CDR3: TGTGCCAGCAGTGGACAGGGTCATGGCTACACCTTC.

The J gene is TRBJ2-1, the V gene TRBV5-4; 10 positions match TRBD2. This CDR3 has 15 residues. Germline assignment: CDR1 SGHNT and CDR2 YYREEE (reference sequence). The J segment lost 3 bases and the V segment lost 6 bases, leaving 6 bases of the junction unmatched. The CDR3 loop is CASTPPSGGYNEQFF. The CDR3 DNA is TGTGCCAGCACCCCGCCTAGCGGGGGCTACAATGAGCAGTTCTTC.

This chain connects TRBV2 to TRBJ1-4, with TRBD1 matching 8 bases. Looked up from germline, CDR1 is SNHLY and CDR2 is FYNNEI. V shed 4 bases, J shed 8 bases, and the junction held 12 bases outside the gene matches. The CDR3 runs to 16 residues. CDR3 in amino acids: CASSVGQGAFGEKLFF. Here the CDR3 DNA reads TGTGCCAGCAGTGTAGGCCAGGGGGCTTTTGGAGAAAAACTGTTTTTT. Complete variable domain (other parts from reference TRBV2 and TRBJ1-4): EPEVTQTPSHQVTQMGQEVILRCVPISNHLYFYWYRQILGQKVEFLVSFYNNEISEKSEIFDDQFSVERPDGSNFTLKIRSTKLEDSAMYFCASSVGQGAFGEKLFFGSGTQLSVL.

The chain has TRBV9 and TRBJ2-5; 12 nucleotides align to TRBD2. J was trimmed by 5 bases and V by 2 bases; bases with no gene match: 7. This CDR3 spans 16 amino acids. Germline CDR1 reads SGDLS; CDR2 reads YYNGEE. The CDR3 sequence: CASSVHTSGGSETQYF. The CDR3 DNA reads TGTGCCAGCAGCGTCCATACTAGCGGGGGGTCTGAGACCCAGTACTTC.

This clone occurred once. The V call is TRBV27, the J call TRBJ1-2; D not resolved. In germline, CDR1 is MNHEY, CDR2 SMNVEV (reference sequence). Trimming shortened V by 3 bases and J by 4 bases, and 15 bases separated the two germline ends. This CDR3 contains 15 residues. CDR3 sequence (DNA): TGTGCCAGCAGTTTCGATTTGAAAGGGTCCTATGGCTACACCTTC. This translates into CASSFDLKGSYGYTF.

The CDR3 sequence: CATRTLNTGELFF. The CDR3 bases are TGTGCCACTCGAACGCTGAACACCGGGGAGCTGTTTTTT. J is TRBJ2-2 and V is TRBV19; D remains unclear. CDR3 length: 13 amino acids. Trimming stripped 10 bases from V and 1 base from J, with 10 bases between. Germline V lookup: CDR1 LNHDA, CDR2 SQIVND (reference sequence).

This chain joins TRBV25-1 and TRBJ1-5, with 7 bases matching TRBD1. Germline trimming cut 3 bases from V and 4 bases from J; bases unmatched to any gene: 15. Germline V gene data show CDR1 as MGHDK and CDR2 as SYGVNS. The CDR3 runs 18 residues. CDR3 nucleotides: TGTGCCAGCAGTGATACAGGGGCCCGTCCATTTGAAAATCAGCCCCAGCATTTT. This sequence encodes CASSDTGARPFENQPQHF. The variable domain in full, completed from reference TRBV25-1 and TRBJ1-5, reads EADIYQTPRYLVIGTGKKITLECSQTMGHDKMYWYQQDPGMELHLIHYSYGVNSTEKGDLSSESTVSRIRTEHFPLTLESARPSHTSQYLCASSDTGARPFENQPQHFGDGTRLSIL.

V is TRBV11-3 and J is TRBJ1-2, with D perhaps TRBD1 (6 bases). V dropped 0 bases and J dropped 6 bases, with 20 bases sitting between them. Germline V gene data show CDR1 as SGHNT and CDR2 as YENEEA. The CDR3 extends over 17 amino acids. As DNA, the CDR3 is TGTGCCAGCAGCTTAGATCCCCTGGCCAGGGGTGAGGATGGCTACACCTTC. Amino acids: CASSLDPLARGEDGYTF.

The rearrangement links TRBV20-1 to TRBJ2-7; D is unresolved. Germline CDR1 is DFQATT and CDR2 is SNEGSKA (reference sequence). CDR3 length: 10 residues. With 1 base removed from V and 4 bases from J, the gap between germline ends came to 2 bases. In nucleotides, the CDR3 is TGCAGTGCTAGAGGTTACGAGCAGTACTTC. It yields the protein CSARGYEQYF.

The chain recombines TRBV5-3 with TRBJ1-5; possibly TRBD1 for D (6 bases). TRBV5-3 is an ORF, and what it does is uncertain. The CDR3 sequence is 15 residues long. V lost 4 bases, J lost 0 bases, and 11 bases lay in between. CDR3 loop: CARSIQGYSNQPQHF. In DNA form, the CDR3 reads TGTGCCAGAAGCATACAGGGTTATAGCAATCAGCCCCAGCATTTT.